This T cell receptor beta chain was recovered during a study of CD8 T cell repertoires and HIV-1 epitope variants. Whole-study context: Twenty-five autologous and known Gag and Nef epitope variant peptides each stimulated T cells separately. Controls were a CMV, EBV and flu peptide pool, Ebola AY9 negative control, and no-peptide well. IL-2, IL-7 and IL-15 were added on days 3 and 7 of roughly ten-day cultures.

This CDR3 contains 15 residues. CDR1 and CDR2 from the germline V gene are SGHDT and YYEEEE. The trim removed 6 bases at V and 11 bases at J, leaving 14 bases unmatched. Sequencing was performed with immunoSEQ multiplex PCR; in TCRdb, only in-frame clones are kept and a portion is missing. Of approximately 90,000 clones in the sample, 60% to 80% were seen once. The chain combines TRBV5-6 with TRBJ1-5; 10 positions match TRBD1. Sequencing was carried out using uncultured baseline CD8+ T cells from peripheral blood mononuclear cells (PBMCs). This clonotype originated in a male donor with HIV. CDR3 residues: CASTLTGTGEVAQHF. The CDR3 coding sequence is TGTGCCAGCACCCTAACCGGGACAGGGGAAGTAGCCCAGCATTTT.